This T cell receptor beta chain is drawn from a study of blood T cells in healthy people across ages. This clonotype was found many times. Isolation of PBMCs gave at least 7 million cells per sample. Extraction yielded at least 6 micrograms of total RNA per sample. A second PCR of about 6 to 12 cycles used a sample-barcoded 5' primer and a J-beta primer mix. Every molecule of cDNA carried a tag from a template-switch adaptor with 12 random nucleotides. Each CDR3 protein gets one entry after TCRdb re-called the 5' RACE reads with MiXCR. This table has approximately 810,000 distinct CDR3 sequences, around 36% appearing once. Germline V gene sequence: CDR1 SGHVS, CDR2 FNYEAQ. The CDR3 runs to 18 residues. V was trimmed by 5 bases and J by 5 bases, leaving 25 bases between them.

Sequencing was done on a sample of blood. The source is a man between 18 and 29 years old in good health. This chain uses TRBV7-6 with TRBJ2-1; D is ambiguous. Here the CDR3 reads CASSAESDGSSFHNEQFF. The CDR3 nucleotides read TGTGCCAGCAGCGCCGAGTCAGACGGCAGCTCCTTCCACAATGAGCAGTTCTTC. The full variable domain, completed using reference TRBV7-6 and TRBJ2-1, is GAGVSQSPRYKVTKRGQDVALRCDPISGHVSLYWYRQALGQGPEFLTYFNYEAQQDKSGLPNDRFSAERPEGSISTLTIQRTEQRDSAMYRCASSAESDGSSFHNEQFFGPGTRLTVL.